The 2 T cell receptor beta chains below all came from one sample that was sequenced in a study of control samples from healthy donors and cancer patients. The repertoire was sequenced with immunoSEQ multiplex PCR; TCRdb's copy has only in-frame clones and lacks some. The data show around 100,000 clones, 87% seen once. The sequenced sample was blood. These receptor sequences come from a woman between 50 and 59 years old in good health.

The rearrangement joins TRBV2 to TRBJ1-4; D call uncertain. This CDR3 has 15 amino acids. Deletions cut 7 bases from V and 4 bases from J, with 16 bases between. Per the germline V gene, CDR1 is SNHLY and CDR2 is FYNNEI. The CDR3 loop reads CASISQAVLNEKLFF. The CDR3 DNA follows: TGTGCCAGCATCTCTCAGGCGGTCCTTAATGAAAAACTGTTTTTT.

The chain combines TRBV7-9 with TRBJ1-1; D is unclear. The V and J ends lost 5 bases and 1 base respectively, with 11 bases between them. The CDR3 is 14 amino acids. Germline V gene lookup returns CDR1 SEHNR and CDR2 FQNEAQ (reference sequence). The DNA of the CDR3 is TGTGCCAGCAGCCTAAGGGCCGGGAACACTGAAGCTTTCTTT. It translates to CASSLRAGNTEAFF. The whole variable domain, remainder taken from reference TRBV7-9 and TRBJ1-1, is DTGVSQNPRHKITKRGQNVTFRCDPISEHNRLYWYRQTLGQGPEFLTYFQNEAQLEKSRLLSDRFSAERPKGSFSTLEIQRTEQGDSAMYLCASSLRAGNTEAFFGQGTRLTVV.